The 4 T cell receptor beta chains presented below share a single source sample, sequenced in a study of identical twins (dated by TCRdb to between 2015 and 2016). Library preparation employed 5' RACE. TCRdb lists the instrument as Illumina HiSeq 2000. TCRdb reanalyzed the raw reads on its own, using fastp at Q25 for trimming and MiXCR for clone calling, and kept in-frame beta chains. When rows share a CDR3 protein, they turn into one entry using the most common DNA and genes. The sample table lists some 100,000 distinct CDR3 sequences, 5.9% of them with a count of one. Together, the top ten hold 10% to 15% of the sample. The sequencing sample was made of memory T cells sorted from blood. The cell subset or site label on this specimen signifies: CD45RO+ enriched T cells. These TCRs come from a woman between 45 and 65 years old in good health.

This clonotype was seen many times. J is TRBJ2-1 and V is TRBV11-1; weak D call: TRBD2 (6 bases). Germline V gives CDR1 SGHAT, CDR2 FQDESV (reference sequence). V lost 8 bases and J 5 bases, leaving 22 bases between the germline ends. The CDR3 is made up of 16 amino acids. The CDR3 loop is CASALDTGRFDNEQFF. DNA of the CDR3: TGTGCCAGCGCCCTGGACACCGGGAGATTCGACAATGAGCAGTTCTTC.

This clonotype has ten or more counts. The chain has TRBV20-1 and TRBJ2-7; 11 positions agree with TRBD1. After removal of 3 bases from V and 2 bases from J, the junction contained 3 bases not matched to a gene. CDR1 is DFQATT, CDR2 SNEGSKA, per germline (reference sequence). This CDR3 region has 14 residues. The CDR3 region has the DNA TGCAGTGCTAGGAAGGGACAGGGGGCCTACGAGCAGTACTTC. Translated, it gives CSARKGQGAYEQYF.

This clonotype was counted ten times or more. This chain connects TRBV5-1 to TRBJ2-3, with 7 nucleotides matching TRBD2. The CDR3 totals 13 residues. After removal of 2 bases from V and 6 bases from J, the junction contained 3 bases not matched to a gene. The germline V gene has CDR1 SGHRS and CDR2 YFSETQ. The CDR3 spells CASSLAAGDTQYF. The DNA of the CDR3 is TGCGCCAGCAGCTTAGCAGCGGGGGATACGCAGTATTTT.

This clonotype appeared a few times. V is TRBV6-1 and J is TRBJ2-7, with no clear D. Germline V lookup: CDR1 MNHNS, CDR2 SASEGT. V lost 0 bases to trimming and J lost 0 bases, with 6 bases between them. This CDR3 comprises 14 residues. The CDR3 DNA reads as TGTGCCAGCAGTGAAGCTAGCAACTCCTACGAGCAGTACTTC. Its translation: CASSEASNSYEQYF.